The 16 T cell receptor beta chains reported below all come from one sample, sequenced in a study of control samples from healthy donors and cancer patients (dated by TCRdb to the early 2020s). Receptor amplification or capture employed the immunoSEQ multiplex PCR assay. TCRdb mirrors the immuneACCESS table, restricted to in-frame sequences. Some clones are absent from its copies; in checked studies, under half trace to an unresolved V gene, and the reason for the others is unknown. For this sample the table gives 150,000 to 160,000 clones, of which about 93% were detected only once. The ten largest account for 2% to 2.5% of the sample. Source material: blood. The receptor source for this set is a man aged 50-60 years in good health.

The sample holds a few counts of this clone. This sequence joins TRBV6-5 and TRBJ2-7; D remains ambiguous. Trimming removed 0 bases at V and 5 bases at J, with 2 bases between. Germline CDR1 MNHEY, CDR2 SVGAGI. The CDR3 has 11 residues. The CDR3 DNA follows: TGTGCCAGCAGTTACTCGAACGAGCAGTACTTC. This encodes CASSYSNEQYF.

The V gene is TRBV5-1, the J gene TRBJ2-1, with unresolved D. There are 15 residues in the CDR3. Trimming left V 4 bases short and J 4 bases short, with 15 bases between. Germline V CDR1 and CDR2: SGHRS, YFSETQ. The CDR3, as DNA: TGCGCCAGCAGCACCGAGGAGCCCCGATACAATGAGCAGTTCTTC. Translating it yields CASSTEEPRYNEQFF.

This chain uses TRBV5-4 with TRBJ2-2; 11 positions match TRBD2. Germline V gene data show CDR1 as SGHNT and CDR2 as YYREEE (reference sequence). The V segment lost 2 bases and the J segment 6 bases; nucleotides outside the gene matches: 3. This CDR3 contains 15 residues. As DNA, the CDR3 is TGTGCCAGCAGCTTAACTAGCGGGAGTCCCGGGGAGCTGTTTTTT. It translates to CASSLTSGSPGELFF.

CDR3 sequence reads: CASSHHSGRASGELFF. The DNA for the CDR3 is TGCGCCAGCAGCCACCACAGCGGGAGGGCATCCGGGGAGCTGTTTTTT. V gene TRBV4-1 combines with J gene TRBJ2-2; 10 nucleotides match TRBD2. The germline gives CDR1 MGHRA, CDR2 YSYEKL. This CDR3 is 16 amino acids long. Trimming took 3 bases from V and 6 from J; bases not matched to a gene: 7.

The J gene is TRBJ1-1, the V gene TRBV11-2; D is uncertain. The CDR3 consists of 14 residues. V shed 3 bases and J shed 0 bases, with 8 bases lying between them. Germline CDR1 and CDR2: SGHAT and FQNNGV. The CDR3 region has the DNA TGTGCCAGCAGCTTGGACCCTATGAACACTGAAGCTTTCTTT. Its translation is CASSLDPMNTEAFF.

The chain has TRBV2 and TRBJ2-4; 8 bases agree with TRBD1. The CDR3 has 16 amino acids. The V gene end was trimmed by 5 bases and the J gene end by 0 bases; junction bases not matched to a gene: 6. Germline CDR1 and CDR2: SNHLY and FYNNEI. CDR3: CASSPDRVLAKNIQYF. The CDR3 DNA reads as TGTGCCAGCAGTCCGGACAGGGTCCTAGCCAAAAACATTCAGTACTTC.

In its sample, this clone was seen once. The V and J genes are TRBV6-5 and TRBJ1-1; 8 bases line up with TRBD1. Per the germline V gene, CDR1 is MNHEY and CDR2 is SVGAGI. The CDR3 contains 14 residues. J was trimmed by 5 bases and V by 3 bases; bases with no gene match: 5. The CDR3 spells CASSYRTGGTEAFF. The CDR3 region has the DNA TGTGCCAGCAGTTATCGCACAGGGGGAACTGAAGCTTTCTTT.

The table lists this clone with a count of one. The gene calls are TRBV6-6 and TRBJ2-1; D remains ambiguous. Trimming removed 3 bases at V and 7 bases at J, with 10 bases between. The CDR3 is 13 residues long. The germline CDR1 and CDR2 sequences are MNHNY and SVGAGI (reference sequence). The CDR3 loop is CASSYPPSNEQFF. CDR3 bases: TGTGCCAGCAGTTATCCCCCCTCTAATGAGCAGTTCTTC.

V and J are TRBV6-2 or TRBV6-3 and TRBJ1-5, with D unclear. This CDR3 has 15 residues. The germline V gene encodes CDR1 MNHEY and CDR2 SVGEGT. Trimming left V 2 bases short and J 6 bases short, with 14 bases between. The CDR3 loop reads CASSYTAHRGQPQHF. The CDR3 bases are TGTGCCAGCAGTTACACAGCCCACCGGGGTCAGCCCCAGCATTTT.

A single count supports this clone. The chain employs TRBV15 and TRBJ1-1; unclear D gene. Trimming stripped 0 bases from V and 4 bases from J, with 9 bases between. The CDR3 length is 14 residues. Germline-derived CDR1 and CDR2 are LNHNV and YYDKDF (reference sequence). The CDR3 DNA follows: TGTGCCACCAGCAGAGATCCCGGGATCACTGAAGCTTTCTTT. As protein: CATSRDPGITEAFF.

This chain connects TRBV28 to TRBJ1-2; TRBD1 aligns across 7 bases. The CDR3 length is 15 residues. Germline V gene data show CDR1 as MDHEN and CDR2 as SYDVKM. With 5 bases clipped from V and 5 bases from J, the junction kept 11 bases outside the gene matches. The CDR3 loop is CASSPQGTAGYGYTF. The CDR3 DNA reads TGTGCCAGCAGTCCGCAAGGGACAGCAGGTTATGGCTACACCTTC.

This chain connects TRBV5-6 to TRBJ1-4, with D hard to call. CDR1 and CDR2 from the germline V gene are SGHDT and YYEEEE. V lost 3 bases, J lost 0 bases, and 9 bases lay in between. The CDR3 has 15 residues. This chain's CDR3 is CASSSLQTTNEKLFF. CDR3 in DNA: TGTGCCAGCAGCTCCTTACAGACAACTAATGAAAAACTGTTTTTT.

The chain links TRBV29-1 to TRBJ1-1; 11 bases align to TRBD1. This CDR3 has 14 amino acids. V trimming: 7 bases; J trimming: 4 bases; junction bases outside the gene matches: 8. Germline CDR1 is SQVTM and CDR2 is ANQGSEA. DNA for the CDR3: TGCAGCGCCGACGGGACAGGGGGGGCCACTGAAGCTTTCTTT. As protein: CSADGTGGATEAFF.

The V and J genes are TRBV4-2 and TRBJ2-5; D uncertain. Germline CDR1 LGHNA, CDR2 YNFKEQ. This CDR3 spans 15 amino acids. Trimming stripped 0 bases from V and 5 bases from J, with 13 bases between. In nucleotides, the CDR3 is TGTGCCAGCAGCCAAGATCCAGGACGTCGGGAGACCCAGTACTTC. Its translation: CASSQDPGRRETQYF.

V gene TRBV3-1 (or the pseudogene TRBV3-2) combines with J gene TRBJ2-1; D is unresolved. The length of the CDR3 is 16 residues. V was cut by 5 bases and J by 0 bases, with 14 bases left in between. The germline gives CDR1 LGHDT, CDR2 YNNKEL (reference sequence). The CDR3 nucleotides are TGTGCCAGCAGCGGTCGGACCAGGAGCTCCTACAATGAGCAGTTCTTC. This gives the protein CASSGRTRSSYNEQFF.

This clone showed up just a few times. The rearrangement uses TRBV6-5 and TRBJ1-6, with D maybe TRBD1 (5 bases). Trimming stripped 10 bases from V and 9 bases from J, with 16 bases between. Per the germline V gene, CDR1 is MNHEY and CDR2 is SVGAGI. The CDR3 is made up of 13 amino acids. The CDR3 DNA sequence: TGTGCCACCCGCCGGGACGATCCTTCACCCCTCCACTTT. Translating gives CATRRDDPSPLHF.